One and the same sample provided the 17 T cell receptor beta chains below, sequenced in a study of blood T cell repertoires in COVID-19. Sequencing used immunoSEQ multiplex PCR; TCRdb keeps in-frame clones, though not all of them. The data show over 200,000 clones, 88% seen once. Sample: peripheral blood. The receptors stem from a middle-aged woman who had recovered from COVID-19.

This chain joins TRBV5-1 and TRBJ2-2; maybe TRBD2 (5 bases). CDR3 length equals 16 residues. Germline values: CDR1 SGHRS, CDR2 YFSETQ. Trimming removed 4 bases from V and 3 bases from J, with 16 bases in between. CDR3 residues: CASSRRVARDTGELFF. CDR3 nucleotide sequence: TGCGCCAGCAGCCGCCGGGTAGCGAGGGACACCGGGGAGCTGTTTTTT.

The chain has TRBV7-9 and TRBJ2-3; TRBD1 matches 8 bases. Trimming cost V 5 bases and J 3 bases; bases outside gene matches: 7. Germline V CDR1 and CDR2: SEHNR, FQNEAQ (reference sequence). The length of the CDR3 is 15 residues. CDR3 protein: CASSPTGVRTDTQYF. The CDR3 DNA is TGTGCCAGCAGCCCGACAGGGGTACGAACAGATACGCAGTATTTT.

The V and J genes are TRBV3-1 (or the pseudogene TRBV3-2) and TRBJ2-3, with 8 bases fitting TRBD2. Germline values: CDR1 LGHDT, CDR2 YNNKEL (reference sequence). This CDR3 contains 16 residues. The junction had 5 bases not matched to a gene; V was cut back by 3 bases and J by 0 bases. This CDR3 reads CASSHSGGHSTDTQYF. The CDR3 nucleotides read TGTGCCAGCAGCCACTCGGGGGGGCACAGCACAGATACGCAGTATTTT.

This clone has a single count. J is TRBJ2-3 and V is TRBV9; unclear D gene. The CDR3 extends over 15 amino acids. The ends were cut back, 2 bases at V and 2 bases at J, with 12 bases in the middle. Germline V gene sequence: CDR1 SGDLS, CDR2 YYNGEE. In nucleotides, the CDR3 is TGTGCCAGCAGCGTGCGGCCCCTTTACACAGATACGCAGTATTTT. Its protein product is CASSVRPLYTDTQYF. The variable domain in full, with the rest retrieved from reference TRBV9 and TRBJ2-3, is DSGVTQTPKHLITATGQRVTLRCSPRSGDLSVYWYQQSLDQGLQFLIQYYNGEERAKGNILERFSAQQFPDLHSELNLSSLELGDSALYFCASSVRPLYTDTQYFGPGTRLTVL.

The CDR3 here is CASSLGNRIRTF. The CDR3 DNA sequence: TGTGCCAGCAGCTTAGGGAACAGAATCCGCACCTTC. The chain carries TRBV11-2 and TRBJ1-2; D call uncertain. This CDR3 spans 12 amino acids. CDR1 is SGHAT, CDR2 FQNNGV, per germline. Trimming took 1 base from V and 13 from J, leaving 13 bases between them.

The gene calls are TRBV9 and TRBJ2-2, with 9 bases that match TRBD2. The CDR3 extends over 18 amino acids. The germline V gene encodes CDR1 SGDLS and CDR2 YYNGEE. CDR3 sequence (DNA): TGTCCCCGCAGCGGGGGGTTTTGGGGGGAGTGGGGCACCGGGGAGCTGTTTTTT. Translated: CPRSGGFWGEWGTGELFF.

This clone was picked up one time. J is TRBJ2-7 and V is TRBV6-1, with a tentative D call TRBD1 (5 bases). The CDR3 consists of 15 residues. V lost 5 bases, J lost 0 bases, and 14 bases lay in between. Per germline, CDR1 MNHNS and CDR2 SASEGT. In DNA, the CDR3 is TGTGCCAGCAGTACCAGCTGGGGCAGCTCCTACGAGCAGTACTTC. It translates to CASSTSWGSSYEQYF.

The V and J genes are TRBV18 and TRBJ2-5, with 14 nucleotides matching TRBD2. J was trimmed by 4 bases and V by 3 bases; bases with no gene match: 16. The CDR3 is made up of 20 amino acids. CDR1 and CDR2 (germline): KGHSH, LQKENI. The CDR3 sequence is CASSPLPTGTSGSFGETQYF. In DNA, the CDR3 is TGTGCCAGCTCACCCCTCCCCACCGGGACTAGCGGGAGTTTTGGAGAGACCCAGTACTTC.

The CDR3 nucleotides are TGTGCCAGCAGCTCCCCCGCGGGGGGGCGGGTTGGCACTGAAGCTTTCTTT. Protein: CASSSPAGGRVGTEAFF. The gene calls are TRBV11-2 and TRBJ1-1; D perhaps matches TRBD1 (6 bases). The CDR3 is 17 amino acids. V lost 4 bases, J lost 4 bases, and 22 bases lay in between. Germline V lookup: CDR1 SGHAT, CDR2 FQNNGV.

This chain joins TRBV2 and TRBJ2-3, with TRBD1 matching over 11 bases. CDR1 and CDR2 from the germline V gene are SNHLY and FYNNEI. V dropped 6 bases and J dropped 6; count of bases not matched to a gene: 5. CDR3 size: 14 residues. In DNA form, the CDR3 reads TGTGCCAGCAGAGACCGGGACAGGGGGGATACGCAGTATTTT. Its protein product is CASRDRDRGDTQYF.

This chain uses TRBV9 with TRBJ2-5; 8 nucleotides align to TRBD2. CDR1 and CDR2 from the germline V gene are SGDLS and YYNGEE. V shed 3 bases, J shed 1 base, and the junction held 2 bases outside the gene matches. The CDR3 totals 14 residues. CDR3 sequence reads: CASSALAAQETQYF. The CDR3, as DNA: TGTGCCAGCAGCGCACTAGCGGCCCAAGAGACCCAGTACTTC.

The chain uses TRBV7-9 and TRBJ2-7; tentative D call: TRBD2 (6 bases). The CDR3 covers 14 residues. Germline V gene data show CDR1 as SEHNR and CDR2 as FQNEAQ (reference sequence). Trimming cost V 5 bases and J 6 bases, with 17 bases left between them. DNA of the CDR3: TGTGCCAGCAGCCCGCGGGACCCGCTAGGCGAGCAGTACTTC. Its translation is CASSPRDPLGEQYF.

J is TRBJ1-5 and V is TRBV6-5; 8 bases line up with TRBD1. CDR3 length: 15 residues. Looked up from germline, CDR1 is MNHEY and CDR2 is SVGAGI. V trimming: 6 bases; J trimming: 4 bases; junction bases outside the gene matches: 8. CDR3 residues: CASRGTGFANQPQHF. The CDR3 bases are TGTGCCAGCAGGGGGACAGGATTCGCAAATCAGCCCCAGCATTTT.

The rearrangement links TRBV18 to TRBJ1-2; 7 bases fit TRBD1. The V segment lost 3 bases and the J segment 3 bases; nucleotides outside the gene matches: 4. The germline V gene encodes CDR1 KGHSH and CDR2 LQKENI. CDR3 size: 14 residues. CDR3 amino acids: CASSPPGGHYGYTF. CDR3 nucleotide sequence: TGTGCCAGCTCACCCCCAGGGGGTCACTATGGCTACACCTTC.

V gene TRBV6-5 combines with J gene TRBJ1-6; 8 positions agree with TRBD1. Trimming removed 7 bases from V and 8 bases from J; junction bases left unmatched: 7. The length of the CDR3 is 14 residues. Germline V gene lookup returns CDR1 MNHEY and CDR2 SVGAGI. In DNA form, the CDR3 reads TGTGCCAGCACCGACGGACAGGGATATTCACCCCTCCACTTT. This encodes CASTDGQGYSPLHF.

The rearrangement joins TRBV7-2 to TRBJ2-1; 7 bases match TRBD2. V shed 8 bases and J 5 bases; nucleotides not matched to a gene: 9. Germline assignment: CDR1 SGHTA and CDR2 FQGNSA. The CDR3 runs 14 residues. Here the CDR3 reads CASGRDSGNNEQFF. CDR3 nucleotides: TGTGCCAGCGGGAGGGACTCCGGTAACAATGAGCAGTTCTTC.

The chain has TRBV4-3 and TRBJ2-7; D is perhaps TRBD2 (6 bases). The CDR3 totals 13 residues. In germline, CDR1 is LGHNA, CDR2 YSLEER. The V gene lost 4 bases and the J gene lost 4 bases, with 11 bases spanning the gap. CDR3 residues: CASSPGAGYEQYF. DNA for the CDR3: TGCGCCAGCAGCCCCGGTGCGGGGTACGAGCAGTACTTC.